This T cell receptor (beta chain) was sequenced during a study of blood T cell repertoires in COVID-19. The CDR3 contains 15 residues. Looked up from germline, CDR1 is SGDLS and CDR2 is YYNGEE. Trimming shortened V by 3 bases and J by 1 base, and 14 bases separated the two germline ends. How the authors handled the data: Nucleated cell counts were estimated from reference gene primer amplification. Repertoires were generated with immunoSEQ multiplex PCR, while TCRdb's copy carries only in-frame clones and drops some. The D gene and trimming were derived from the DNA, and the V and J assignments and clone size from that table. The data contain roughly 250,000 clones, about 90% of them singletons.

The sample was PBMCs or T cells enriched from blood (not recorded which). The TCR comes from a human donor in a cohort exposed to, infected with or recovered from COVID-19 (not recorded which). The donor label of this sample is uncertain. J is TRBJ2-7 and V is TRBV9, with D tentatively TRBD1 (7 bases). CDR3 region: CASSAGGTVSYEQYF. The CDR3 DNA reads TGTGCCAGCAGCGCCGGAGGGACAGTATCCTACGAGCAGTACTTC.